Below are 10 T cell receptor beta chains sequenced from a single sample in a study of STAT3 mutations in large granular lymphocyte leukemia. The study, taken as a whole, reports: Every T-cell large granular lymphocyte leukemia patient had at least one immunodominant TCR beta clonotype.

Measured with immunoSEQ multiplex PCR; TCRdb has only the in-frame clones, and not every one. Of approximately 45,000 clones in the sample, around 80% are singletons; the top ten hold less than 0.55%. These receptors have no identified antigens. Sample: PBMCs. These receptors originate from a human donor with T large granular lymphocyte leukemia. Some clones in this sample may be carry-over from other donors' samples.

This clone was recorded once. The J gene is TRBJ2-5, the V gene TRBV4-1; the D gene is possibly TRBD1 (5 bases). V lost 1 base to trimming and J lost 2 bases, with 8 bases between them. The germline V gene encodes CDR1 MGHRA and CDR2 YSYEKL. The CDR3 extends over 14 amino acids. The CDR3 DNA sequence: TGCGCCAGCAGCCAAGTAAGGGGACAAGAGACCCAGTACTTC. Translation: CASSQVRGQETQYF.

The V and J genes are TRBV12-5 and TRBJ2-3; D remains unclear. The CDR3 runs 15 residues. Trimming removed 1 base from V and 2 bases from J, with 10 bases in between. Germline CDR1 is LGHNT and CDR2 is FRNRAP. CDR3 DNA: TGTGCTAGTGGTTTGGGGAACCCCTACACAGATACGCAGTATTTT. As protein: CASGLGNPYTDTQYF.

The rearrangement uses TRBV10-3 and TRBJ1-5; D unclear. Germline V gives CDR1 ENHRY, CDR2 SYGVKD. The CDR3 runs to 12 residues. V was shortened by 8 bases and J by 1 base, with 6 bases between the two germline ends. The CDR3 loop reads CAIGRSNQPQHF. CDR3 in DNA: TGTGCCATCGGGCGAAGCAATCAGCCCCAGCATTTT.

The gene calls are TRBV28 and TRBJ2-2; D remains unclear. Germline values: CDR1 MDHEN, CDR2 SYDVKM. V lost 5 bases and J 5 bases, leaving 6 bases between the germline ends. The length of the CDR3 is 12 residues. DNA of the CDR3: TGTGCCAGCAGTCCACGGACCGGGGAGCTGTTTTTT. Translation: CASSPRTGELFF.

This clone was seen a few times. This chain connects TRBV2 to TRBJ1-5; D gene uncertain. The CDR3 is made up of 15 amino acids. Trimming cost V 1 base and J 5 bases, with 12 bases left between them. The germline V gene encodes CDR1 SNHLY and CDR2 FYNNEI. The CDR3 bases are TGTGCCAGCAGTGAAGGTGGAGGATTATATCAGCCCCAGCATTTT. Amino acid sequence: CASSEGGGLYQPQHF.

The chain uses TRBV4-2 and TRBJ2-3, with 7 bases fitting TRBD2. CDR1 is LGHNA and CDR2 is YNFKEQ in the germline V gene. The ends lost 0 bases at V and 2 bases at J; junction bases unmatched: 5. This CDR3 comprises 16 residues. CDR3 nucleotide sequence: TGTGCCAGCAGCCAAGAAGAGCGGGATACCACAGATACGCAGTATTTT. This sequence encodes CASSQEERDTTDTQYF.

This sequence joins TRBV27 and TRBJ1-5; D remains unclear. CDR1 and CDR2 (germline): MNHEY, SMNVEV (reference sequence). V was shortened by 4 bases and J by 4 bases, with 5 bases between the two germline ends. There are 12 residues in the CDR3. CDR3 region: CASSSINQPQHF. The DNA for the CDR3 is TGTGCCAGCAGTTCGATTAATCAGCCCCAGCATTTT.

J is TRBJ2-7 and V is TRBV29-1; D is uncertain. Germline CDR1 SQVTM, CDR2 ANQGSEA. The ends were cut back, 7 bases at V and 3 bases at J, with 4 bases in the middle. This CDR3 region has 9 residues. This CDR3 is CSEGYEQYV. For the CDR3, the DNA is TGCAGCGAGGGCTACGAGCAGTACGTC.

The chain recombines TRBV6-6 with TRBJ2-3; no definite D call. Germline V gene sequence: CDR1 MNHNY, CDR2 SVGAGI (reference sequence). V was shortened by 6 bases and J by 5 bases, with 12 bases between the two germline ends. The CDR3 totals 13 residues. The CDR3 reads CASSPSTVDTQYF. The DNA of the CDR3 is TGTGCCAGCAGCCCCTCAACGGTAGATACGCAGTATTTT.

The CDR3 DNA reads as TGTGCCAGCAGCTTAGGGAGGCTCTCGTACAATGAGCAGTTCTTC. It encodes CASSLGRLSYNEQFF. This sequence joins TRBV7-8 and TRBJ2-1, with D perhaps matching TRBD2 (5 bases). This CDR3 comprises 15 residues. Trimming cost V 1 base and J 4 bases, with 11 bases left between them. Germline V CDR1 and CDR2: SGHVS, FQNEAQ.